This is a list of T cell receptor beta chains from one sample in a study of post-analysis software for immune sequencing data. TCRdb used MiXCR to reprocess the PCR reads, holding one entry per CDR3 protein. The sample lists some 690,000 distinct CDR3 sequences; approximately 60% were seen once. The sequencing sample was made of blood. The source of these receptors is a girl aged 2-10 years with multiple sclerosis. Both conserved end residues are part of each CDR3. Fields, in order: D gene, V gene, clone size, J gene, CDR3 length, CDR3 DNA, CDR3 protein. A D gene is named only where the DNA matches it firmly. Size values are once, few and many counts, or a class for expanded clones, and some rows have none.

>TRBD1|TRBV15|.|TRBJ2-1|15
TGTGCCACCAGCAGGGGCGACAGGGCCAACAATGAGCAGTTCTTC
CATSRGDRANNEQFF
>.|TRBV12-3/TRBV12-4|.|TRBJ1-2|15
TGTGCCAGCAGTTTAGCGCGGGCGGCGTGGAGCGGCTACACCTTC
CASSLARAAWSGYTF
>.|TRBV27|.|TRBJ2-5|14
TGTGCCAGCAGCCGCCCCAACGGGGTTGGGACCCAGTACTTC
CASSRPNGVGTQYF
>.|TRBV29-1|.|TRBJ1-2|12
TGCAGCGTTGAATTAGCAGGAGCTGGCTACACCTTC
CSVELAGAGYTF
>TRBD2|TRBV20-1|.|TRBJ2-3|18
TGCAGTGCTACCGCTCCGGGACTAGCGGGAGGATCAACAGATACGCAGTATTTT
CSATAPGLAGGSTDTQYF
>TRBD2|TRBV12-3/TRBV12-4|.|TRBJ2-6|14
TGTGCCACGAGCGGGGGCTCTGGGGCCAACGTCCTGACTTTC
CATSGGSGANVLTF
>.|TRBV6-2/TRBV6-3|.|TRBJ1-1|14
TGTGCCAGCAGTTACGTGGGGGCAAACACTGAAGCTTTCTTT
CASSYVGANTEAFF
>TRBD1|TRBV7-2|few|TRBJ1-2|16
TGTGCCAGCAGCCTATGGGTCGACAGGGACAACTATGGCTACACCTTC
CASSLWVDRDNYGYTF
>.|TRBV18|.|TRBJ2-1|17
TGTGCCAGCTCGCCCCTCGGGACACAAGCTGGCTACAATGAGCAGTTCTTC
CASSPLGTQAGYNEQFF
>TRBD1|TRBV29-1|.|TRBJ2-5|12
TGCAGCGGGCAACAGGGGTGGGAGACCCAGTACTTC
CSGQQGWETQYF
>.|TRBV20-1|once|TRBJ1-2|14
TGCAGTGCTAGAGATTCGGGGGGCTTGGGAGGCTACACCTTC
CSARDSGGLGGYTF
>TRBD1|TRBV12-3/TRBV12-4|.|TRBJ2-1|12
TGTGCCGGGGGTACAGGGGTGAGGGAGCAGTTCTTC
CAGGTGVREQFF
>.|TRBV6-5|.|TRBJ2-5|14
TGTGCTACCGGTCAGGGGACATATCAAGAGACCCAGTACTTC
CATGQGTYQETQYF
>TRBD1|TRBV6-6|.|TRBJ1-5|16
TGTGCCAGCAGGGTCGGACAGGGGGTTCTCAATCAGCCCCAGCATTTT
CASRVGQGVLNQPQHF
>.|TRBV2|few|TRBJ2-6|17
TGTGCCAGCAGTCCGTCCCTGGGAGGCTCTGGGGCCAACGTCCTGACTTTC
CASSPSLGGSGANVLTF
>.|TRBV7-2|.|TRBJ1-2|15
TGTGCCAGCAGCCATAGATGGGACGCAAACTATGGCTACACCTTC
CASSHRWDANYGYTF
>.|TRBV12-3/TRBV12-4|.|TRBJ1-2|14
TGTGCCAGCAGTTTAATCATCGCCGCGTATGGCTACACCTTC
CASSLIIAAYGYTF
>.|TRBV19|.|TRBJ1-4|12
TGTGCCAGTAGTACCTGGGGGGCACAACTGTTTTTT
CASSTWGAQLFF
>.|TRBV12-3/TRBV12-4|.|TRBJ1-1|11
TGTGCCAGCAGCCCCCTTGGTGAAGCTTTCTTT
CASSPLGEAFF
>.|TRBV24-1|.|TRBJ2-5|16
TGTGCCACCGAAGCTCCGGACAGATTCGCTCAAGAGACCCAGTACTTC
CATEAPDRFAQETQYF
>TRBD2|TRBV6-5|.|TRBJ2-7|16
TGTGCCAGCGGTCCCCAACTAGCGGGAGGGCAGCACGAGCAGTACTTC
CASGPQLAGGQHEQYF
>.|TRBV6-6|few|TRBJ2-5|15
TGTGCCAGCAGTTACCTAACGGGGGAGAGCGAGACCCAGTACTTC
CASSYLTGESETQYF
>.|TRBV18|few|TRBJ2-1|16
TGTGCCAGCTCAGAAACAGGCCATGGGGCCTACAATGAGCAGTTCTTC
CASSETGHGAYNEQFF
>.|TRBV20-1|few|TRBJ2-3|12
TGCAGTGGGCTAGGGTACGGGGATACGCAGTATTTT
CSGLGYGDTQYF
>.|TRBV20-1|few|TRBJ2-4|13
TGCAGTGCTAGAGCGGTTAACGTAGACATTCAGTACTTC
CSARAVNVDIQYF
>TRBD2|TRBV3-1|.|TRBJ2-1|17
TGTGCCAGCAGCCAGGGGCTAGCGGGAGAGAGGAGCAATGAGCAGTTCTTC
CASSQGLAGERSNEQFF
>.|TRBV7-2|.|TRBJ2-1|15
TGTGCCAGCAGCTGGGACGGGGGCTCCTACAATGAGCAGTTCTTC
CASSWDGGSYNEQFF
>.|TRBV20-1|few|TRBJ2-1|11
TGCAGTGCTACCCATGGCCCCCAGGAGTTCTTC
CSATHGPQEFF
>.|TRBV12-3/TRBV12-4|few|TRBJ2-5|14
TGTGCCAGCAGTTTAATTGGGGTTCAGGAGACCCAGTACTTC
CASSLIGVQETQYF